The 15 T cell receptor beta chains listed next were all sequenced from one sample in a study of T cells in Graves' hyperthyroidism and ophthalmopathy. Amplified regions were TCR beta CDR3 sequences from RNA transcripts. First-round RT-PCR with HTBI primers amplified the TCR CDR3 region. TCRdb recomputed calls from the multiplex PCR reads with MiXCR, one row per CDR3 protein. The sample lists some 600,000 distinct CDR3 sequences; 11% to 15% were seen once. The sequenced material came from blood. The receptors originated from a woman aged 25-40 years with Graves' hyperthyroidism that later progressed to Graves' ophthalmopathy.

This clonotype has only a few counts. This chain uses TRBV3-1 with TRBJ2-7, with TRBD2 matching 7 bases. This CDR3 contains 13 residues. V shed 6 bases and J 7 bases; nucleotides not matched to a gene: 9. The germline gives CDR1 LGHDT, CDR2 YNNKEL (reference sequence). DNA for the CDR3: TGTGCCAGCAGTGAGACTAGCTCGGGGGAGCAGTACTTC. Translated, it gives CASSETSSGEQYF.

This clonotype was recorded at least ten times. The V and J genes are TRBV6-2 or TRBV6-3 and TRBJ1-2; TRBD1 aligns across 8 bases. The CDR3 runs to 13 residues. Germline CDR1 reads MNHEY; CDR2 reads SVGEGT. The V and J ends lost 6 bases and 7 bases, in that order; junction bases with no gene match: 7. CDR3 sequence reads: CASSWGQAPGYTF. CDR3 sequence (DNA): TGTGCCAGCAGCTGGGGACAGGCCCCTGGCTACACCTTC.

Concerning this clonotype itself: A much larger clone differs from this one at a single base, so this may be a read error. This sequence joins TRBV24-1 and TRBJ2-7, with D unresolved. CDR1 and CDR2 from the germline V gene are KGHDR and SFDVKD. This CDR3 spans 11 amino acids. V lost 6 bases, J lost 4 bases, and 6 bases lay in between. The CDR3 protein is CATSNLYEQYF. DNA for the CDR3: TGTGCCACCAGTAACCTTTACGAGCAGTACTTC.

This clonotype was counted only a few times. This chain joins TRBV29-1 and TRBJ1-5; 8 bases map to TRBD1. CDR1 and CDR2 (germline): SQVTM, ANQGSEA. The CDR3 spans 13 residues. The V segment lost 5 bases and the J segment 4 bases; nucleotides outside the gene matches: 4. CDR3 loop: CSVSDRENQPQHF. The DNA of the CDR3 is TGCAGCGTTTCGGACAGGGAGAATCAGCCCCAGCATTTT. The complete variable domain, with remaining parts taken from reference TRBV29-1 and TRBJ1-5, reads SAVISQKPSRDICQRGTSLTIQCQVDSQVTMMFWYRQQPGQSLTLIATANQGSEATYESGFVIDKFPISRPNLTFSTLTVSNMSPEDSSIYLCSVSDRENQPQHFGDGTRLSIL.

Only a few counts were recorded for this clonotype. The V call is TRBV10-3, the J call TRBJ2-3; D ambiguous. Germline V lookup: CDR1 ENHRY, CDR2 SYGVKD. V shed 6 bases and J shed 4 bases, with 11 bases lying between them. The CDR3 totals 13 residues. CDR3 region: CAIRVPSADTQYF. DNA for the CDR3: TGTGCCATCAGGGTACCCAGCGCAGATACGCAGTATTTT.

This clonotype was picked up a small number of times. The chain has TRBV6-2 or TRBV6-3 and TRBJ2-7, with TRBD1 matching over 9 bases. The ends lost 7 bases at V and 6 bases at J; junction bases unmatched: 4. In germline, CDR1 is MNHEY, CDR2 SVGEGT. The CDR3 is 12 amino acids. In nucleotides, the CDR3 is TGTGCCAGCATCCAGGGACAGGGCGAGCAGTACTTC. Amino acid sequence: CASIQGQGEQYF.

In this sample, this clonotype turned up a few times. The chain couples TRBV30 to TRBJ1-6; the D gene is possibly TRBD1 (5 bases). V lost 2 bases to trimming and J lost 10 bases, with 12 bases between them. Germline CDR1 reads GTSNPN; CDR2 reads SVGIG (reference sequence). CDR3 size: 13 residues. CDR3 nucleotides: TGTGCCTGGAGTATCCAGGGAGGCTCACCCCTCCACTTT. This sequence encodes CAWSIQGGSPLHF.

The sample holds a few counts of this clonotype. The V call is TRBV24-1, the J call TRBJ2-2; the match to TRBD1 covers 7 bases. The germline CDR1 and CDR2 sequences are KGHDR and SFDVKD. The CDR3 extends over 16 amino acids. V shed 4 bases and J 0 bases; nucleotides not matched to a gene: 4. The CDR3 DNA is TGTGCCACCAGTGACCCAGGGGGTGCGAACACCGGGGAGCTGTTTTTT. It yields the protein CATSDPGGANTGELFF.

Note on this clonotype: This could be a read error, since a much larger clone is one nucleotide away. The chain couples TRBV11-2 to TRBJ1-4; weak D call: TRBD1 (6 bases). Trimming left V 5 bases short and J 3 bases short, with 16 bases between. This CDR3 has 16 residues. Germline-derived CDR1 and CDR2 are SGHAT and FQNNGV. Here the CDR3 reads CASSLLGQSPNEKLFF. The CDR3 DNA follows: TGTGCCAGCAGCCTACTAGGACAGTCGCCTAATGAAAAACTGTTTTTT.

In its sample, this clonotype was seen many times. The gene calls are TRBV4-1 and TRBJ1-1; weak D call: TRBD1 (6 bases). V was trimmed by 3 bases and J by 1 base, leaving 12 bases between them. Germline lookup yields CDR1 MGHRA and CDR2 YSYEKL. The CDR3 loop spans 15 amino acids. The CDR3 protein is CASSQNRVTNTEAFF. The CDR3 nucleotides read TGCGCCAGCAGCCAGAACAGGGTGACGAACACTGAAGCTTTCTTT.

This clonotype has a count of ten or more. The chain has TRBV28 and TRBJ1-5, with D possibly matching TRBD1 (6 bases). Germline CDR1 reads MDHEN; CDR2 reads SYDVKM. Trimming took off 6 bases at V and 4 bases at J, with 16 bases between the two ends. The CDR3 totals 15 residues. In nucleotides, the CDR3 is TGTGCCAGCAGGTCCGGGACACCGATAAATCAGCCCCAGCATTTT. Translation gives CASRSGTPINQPQHF.

At least ten counts were recorded for this clonotype. V usage is TRBV19 and J usage is TRBJ1-2; TRBD1 agrees at 9 bases. There are 14 residues in the CDR3. Germline CDR1 LNHDA, CDR2 SQIVND (reference sequence). V shed 8 bases, J shed 4 bases, and the junction held 8 bases outside the gene matches. The CDR3 protein is CASARDRALYGYTF. CDR3 nucleotides: TGTGCCAGTGCCCGGGACAGGGCACTCTATGGCTACACCTTC.

This clonotype has a count of ten or more. The chain links TRBV10-3 to TRBJ2-7; D not resolved. V lost 0 bases to trimming and J lost 4 bases, with 13 bases between them. Germline V gene sequence: CDR1 ENHRY, CDR2 SYGVKD. The CDR3 runs to 15 residues. This CDR3 reads CAISESDTSKYEQYF. The CDR3 region has the DNA TGTGCCATCAGTGAGTCCGATACTTCCAAATACGAGCAGTACTTC.

This clonotype was found many times. The V gene is TRBV5-1, the J gene TRBJ2-3; TRBD2 might be the D (5 bases). The V end was cut by 5 bases, the J end by 3 bases, with 16 bases between. From germline, CDR1 is SGHRS and CDR2 YFSETQ. This CDR3 comprises 15 residues. The CDR3 spells CASRPGGGKTDTQYF. CDR3 coding DNA: TGCGCCAGCAGGCCCGGAGGCGGTAAAACAGATACGCAGTATTTT.

Many counts were recorded for this clonotype. The gene calls are TRBV9 and TRBJ2-2; D gene uncertain. The V gene's germline CDR1 is SGDLS and CDR2 YYNGEE. V was shortened by 4 bases and J by 5 bases, with 12 bases between the two germline ends. The CDR3 consists of 14 residues. CDR3 residues: CASSIPSYTGELFF. The CDR3 region has the DNA TGTGCCAGCAGCATCCCTTCTTATACCGGGGAGCTGTTTTTT. Complete variable domain (other parts from reference TRBV9 and TRBJ2-2): DSGVTQTPKHLITATGQRVTLRCSPRSGDLSVYWYQQSLDQGLQFLIQYYNGEERAKGNILERFSAQQFPDLHSELNLSSLELGDSALYFCASSIPSYTGELFFGEGSRLTVL.